This TCR beta chain was captured by sequencing in a study of T cells in Graves' hyperthyroidism and ophthalmopathy. The study's findings and limits: Blood held most thyroid clonotypes expanded above 0.001 frequency. A model built on 13 V-J features separated ophthalmopathy from stable hyperthyroidism.

This clonotype was observed many times. Its antigen is not known. Between the trimmed V and J ends, which lost 3 bases and 1 base, there was a span of 9 bases. The CDR3 sequence is 13 residues long. The germline CDR1 and CDR2 sequences are GTSNPN and SVGIG (reference sequence). Amplification of TCR beta CDR3 regions was performed using RNA transcripts as template. The primer set for the first-round RT-PCR of the TCR CDR3 was HTBI. TCRdb reprocessed the multiplex PCR reads with MiXCR, giving one entry per CDR3 protein. The sample contains approximately 320,000 distinct CDR3 sequences, approximately 16% of which appear only once. PBMCs were collected from a roughly 9.7 ml volume of fresh peripheral blood.

The chain is built from TRBV30 and TRBJ1-1; D possibly corresponds to TRBD1 (5 bases). This receptor was obtained from a man aged 25-45 years with Graves' hyperthyroidism. The source material was blood. Written as DNA, the CDR3 is TGTGCCTGGAGCCAGGGCGGGAACACTGAAGCTTTCTTT. This translates into CAWSQGGNTEAFF.